Each of the 9 T cell receptor beta chains below was sequenced from the same sample in a study of shared clonotypes between healthy human individuals. The table came from immunoSEQ multiplex PCR; TCRdb's copy has only in-frame clones and leaves some out. The sample shows approximately 710,000 clones, less than 95% of them seen only once. The material sequenced was memory CD8+ T cells from PBMCs. Noted subset: CD45RO+ cells pooled with CCR7-negative TemRA cells. These receptor sequences come from a man aged 18 to 29 in good health. Some clones in this sample may be carry-over from other donors' samples.

This clone was recorded a few times. The rearrangement joins TRBV9 to TRBJ1-1; perhaps TRBD1 as D (5 bases). The germline CDR1 and CDR2 sequences are SGDLS and YYNGEE. Trimming took off 0 bases at V and 7 bases at J, with 19 bases between the two ends. The CDR3 is made up of 16 amino acids. CDR3 residues: CASSVGTGPRSGEAFF. The CDR3 DNA reads as TGTGCCAGCAGCGTAGGTACAGGTCCAAGGTCGGGTGAAGCTTTCTTT.

This clone was seen repeatedly, ten times or more. This chain links TRBV11-2 with TRBJ1-1, with 7 bases that match TRBD1. This CDR3 region has 12 residues. Unmatched junction bases numbered 2, after V lost 5 bases and J lost 5 bases. Germline V gene sequence: CDR1 SGHAT, CDR2 FQNNGV. The CDR3 nucleotides read TGTGCCAGCAGCCCAGGGGGTACTGAAGCTTTCTTT. Translating gives CASSPGGTEAFF.

This chain links TRBV7-9 with TRBJ2-1; D possibly corresponds to TRBD2 (5 bases). CDR1 is SEHNR and CDR2 is FQNEAQ in the germline V gene (reference sequence). Trimming shortened V by 5 bases and J by 4 bases, and 15 bases separated the two germline ends. The CDR3 extends over 15 amino acids. This CDR3 reads CASSPIARLYNEQFF. The CDR3 DNA reads TGTGCCAGCAGCCCAATAGCGAGACTGTACAATGAGCAGTTCTTC.

The gene calls are TRBV11-2 and TRBJ2-1; maybe TRBD2 (6 bases). The V and J ends lost 0 bases and 9 bases respectively, with 9 bases between them. The CDR3 sequence is 13 residues long. Germline V gene sequence: CDR1 SGHAT, CDR2 FQNNGV. Here the CDR3 reads CASSLDVGGEQFF. As DNA, the CDR3 is TGTGCCAGCAGCTTAGATGTGGGGGGTGAGCAGTTCTTC.

This chain joins TRBV7-9 and TRBJ2-7; 12 bases agree with TRBD2. The CDR3 sequence is 15 residues long. V shed 5 bases and J 7 bases; nucleotides not matched to a gene: 9. Looked up from germline, CDR1 is SEHNR and CDR2 is FQNEAQ (reference sequence). CDR3 amino acids: CASSTRLAGDGEQYF. The CDR3 region has the DNA TGTGCCAGCAGCACCCGACTAGCGGGAGACGGGGAGCAGTACTTC.

This clone came up a few times. This chain links TRBV29-1 with TRBJ1-1; D might be TRBD1 (5 bases). V lost 8 bases and J 4 bases, leaving 17 bases between the germline ends. CDR3 length: 13 amino acids. The germline gives CDR1 SQVTM, CDR2 ANQGSEA. The CDR3 DNA follows: TGCAGCTCCGAACCCGCAGGGCTCACTGAAGCTTTCTTT. Its protein is CSSEPAGLTEAFF.

This chain uses TRBV30 with TRBJ2-7; 7 bases align to TRBD2. The CDR3 extends over 12 amino acids. The V gene end was trimmed by 5 bases and the J gene end by 7 bases; junction bases not matched to a gene: 8. Germline V gene sequence: CDR1 GTSNPN, CDR2 SVGIG (reference sequence). CDR3 region: CAWARGSREQYF. CDR3 nucleotide sequence: TGTGCCTGGGCGCGGGGGAGCCGGGAGCAGTACTTC.

V is TRBV30 and J is TRBJ1-2; the D gene is possibly TRBD1 (6 bases). V was pared by 0 bases and J by 4 bases, with 9 bases between. Germline V lookup: CDR1 GTSNPN, CDR2 SVGIG (reference sequence). The CDR3 sequence is 13 residues long. This chain's CDR3 is CAWSVMGAYGYTF. The CDR3 DNA reads TGTGCCTGGAGTGTGATGGGGGCCTATGGCTACACCTTC.

The rearrangement links TRBV20-1 to TRBJ1-2; D gene uncertain. This CDR3 has 10 amino acids. V was clipped by 5 bases and J by 2 bases, with 3 bases between them. Germline loops: CDR1 DFQATT, CDR2 SNEGSKA (reference sequence). The CDR3 DNA follows: TGCAGTGCTCAAAACTATGGCTACACCTTC. This translates into CSAQNYGYTF.